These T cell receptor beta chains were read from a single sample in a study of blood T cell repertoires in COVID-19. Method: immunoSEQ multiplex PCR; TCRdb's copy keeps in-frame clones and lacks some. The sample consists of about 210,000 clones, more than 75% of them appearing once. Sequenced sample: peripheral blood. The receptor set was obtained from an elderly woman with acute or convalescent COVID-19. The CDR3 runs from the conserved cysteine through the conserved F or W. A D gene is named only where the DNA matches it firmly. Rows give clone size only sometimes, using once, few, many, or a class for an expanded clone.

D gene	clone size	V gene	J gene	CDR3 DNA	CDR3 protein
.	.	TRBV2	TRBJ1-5	TGTGCCAGCACCTTTCAGGGGTTTGACAGGAATCAGCCCCAGCATTTT	CASTFQGFDRNQPQHF
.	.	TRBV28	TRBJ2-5	TGTGCCATACAAGGGGGGGCGCGGGAGACCCAGTACTTC	CAIQGGARETQYF
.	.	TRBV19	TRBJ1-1	TGTGCCAGTAGTATTTACAGGAGCGCTGAAGCTTTCTTT	CASSIYRSAEAFF
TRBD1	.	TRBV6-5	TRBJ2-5	TGTGCCAGCGGCCCGGACAGGGGGAGGGAGACCCAGTACTTC	CASGPDRGRETQYF
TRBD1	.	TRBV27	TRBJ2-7	TGTGCCAGCAGTTTATCAGAGGGGGCTAGCTACGAGCAGTACTTC	CASSLSEGASYEQYF
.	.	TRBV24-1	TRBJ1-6	TGTGCCACCAGTGATTTGGAGGCAGGGAATTCACCCCTCCACTTT	CATSDLEAGNSPLHF
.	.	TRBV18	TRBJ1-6	TGTGCCAGCTCACTCATCCCGGGGTCCGGACAGAGCTCCTATAATTCACCCCTCCACTTT	CASSLIPGSGQSSYNSPLHF
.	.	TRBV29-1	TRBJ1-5	TGCAGCGTTGGGAGCAGAGAGTACAATCAGCCCCAGCATTTT	CSVGSREYNQPQHF
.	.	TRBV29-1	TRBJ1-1	TGCAGCGTTGAGATACAGATGAACACTGAAGCTTTCTTT	CSVEIQMNTEAFF
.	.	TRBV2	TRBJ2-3	TGTGCCAGCAGTGGGGACAACCCAGATACGCAGTATTTT	CASSGDNPDTQYF
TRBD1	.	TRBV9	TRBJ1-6	TGTGCCAGCAGCGCTTACAGGGGGCTCGATTCACCCCTCCACTTT	CASSAYRGLDSPLHF
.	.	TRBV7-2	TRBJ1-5	TGTGCCAGCAGCTTCCACAGGGAAGGCCAGCCCCAGCATTTT	CASSFHREGQPQHF
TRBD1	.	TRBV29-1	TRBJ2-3	TGCAGCGTAAAACAGGGGCAAAGGACAGATACGCAGTATTTT	CSVKQGQRTDTQYF
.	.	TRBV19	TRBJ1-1	TGTGCCAGTAGTATATATCCAGGGCGGTGGGCTTTCTTT	CASSIYPGRWAFF
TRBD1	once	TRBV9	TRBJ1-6	TGTGCCAGTGGACAGGTCGTCGATTCACCCCTCCACTTT	CASGQVVDSPLHF
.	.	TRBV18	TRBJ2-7	TGTGCCAGCTCACCCACGGTTGCAGGGTCCCACGAGCAGTACTTC	CASSPTVAGSHEQYF
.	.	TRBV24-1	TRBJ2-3	TGTGCCACCAGTGATCCTCCGGGACACCGCGACGACACAGATACGCAGTATTTT	CATSDPPGHRDDTDTQYF
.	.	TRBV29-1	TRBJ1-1	TGCAGCGTTTATTTCTTCAGGGCGATTAAAAGTTCCAACACTGAAGCTTTCTTT	CSVYFFRAIKSSNTEAFF
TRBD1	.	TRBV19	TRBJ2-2	TGTGCCAGTAGTATGGCGACAGGGGGCGGGGAGCTGTTTTTT	CASSMATGGGELFF
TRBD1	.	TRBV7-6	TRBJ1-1	TGTGCCAGCAGCTCACCAGGGGGTAGGAGCACTGAAGCTTTCTTT	CASSSPGGRSTEAFF
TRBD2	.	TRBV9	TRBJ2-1	TGTGCCAGCAGCGTCCAAGCGGGAGGAGGGGGTGAGCAGTTCTTC	CASSVQAGGGGEQFF
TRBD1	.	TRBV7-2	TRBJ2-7	TGTGCCAGCAGCCCAGACAGGGCCCGGGGAGAGCAGTACTTC	CASSPDRARGEQYF
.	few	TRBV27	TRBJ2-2	TGTGCCAGCAGTCCTCTTAGTGAAGAGCTGTTTTTT	CASSPLSEELFF
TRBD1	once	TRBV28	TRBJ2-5	TGTGCCAGCAGTCTCCGGACAGGGCAAGAGACCCAGTACTTC	CASSLRTGQETQYF
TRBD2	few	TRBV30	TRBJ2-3	TGTGCCTGGACTCGATGGGCGGGGGGCACAGATACGCAGTATTTT	CAWTRWAGGTDTQYF
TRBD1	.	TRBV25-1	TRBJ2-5	TGTGCCAGCAGTGAACTCAGGGGGCAAGAGACCCAGTACTTC	CASSELRGQETQYF
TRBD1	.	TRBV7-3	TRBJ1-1	TGTGCCAGCAGCCTAACCGGGACAGGGGTCACTGAAGCTTTCTTT	CASSLTGTGVTEAFF
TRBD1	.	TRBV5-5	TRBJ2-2	TGTGCCAGCACCCGAAAGGGGGCCGGCGAGACCGGGGAGCTGTTTTTT	CASTRKGAGETGELFF
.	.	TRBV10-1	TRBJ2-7	TGCGCCAGCAGTGAGCGAGGTGTGCCTCCCTACGAGCAGTACTTC	CASSERGVPPYEQYF
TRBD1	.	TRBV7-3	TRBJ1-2	TGTGCCAGCAGCCCCTTTGGACAGGTCGAGGATGGCTACACCTTC	CASSPFGQVEDGYTF
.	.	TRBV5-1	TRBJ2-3	TGCGCCAGCAGCTTCCAGGCAGATACGCAGTATTTT	CASSFQADTQYF
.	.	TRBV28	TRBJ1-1	TGTGCCAGCAGTTTACCCCGGGACTACCCTTTCTTT	CASSLPRDYPFF
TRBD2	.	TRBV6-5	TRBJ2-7	TGTGCCAGCAGTCTGGGCGGGGGATCCTACGAGCAGTACTTC	CASSLGGGSYEQYF
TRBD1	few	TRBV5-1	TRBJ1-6	TGCGCCAGCAGCGTCAACACAGGGGGCGGTGGGTGGGCTAATCGATCACCCCTCCACTTT	CASSVNTGGGGWANRSPLHF
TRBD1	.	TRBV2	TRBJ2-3	TGTGCCAGCAGTAAAACGACAGGGAAACGTACAGATACGCAGTATTTT	CASSKTTGKRTDTQYF
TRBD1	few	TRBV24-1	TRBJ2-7	TGTGCCACCAGTGGGCTAACAGGGGGCGAGCAGTACTTC	CATSGLTGGEQYF
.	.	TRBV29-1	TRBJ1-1	TGCAGCGTTTGGGACCCCAGGGGAGCTTTCTTT	CSVWDPRGAFF
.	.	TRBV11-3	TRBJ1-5	TGTGCCAGCAGCTTAGATCGTCAGTTATTGAGGGTTCACGATCAGCCCCAGCATTTT	CASSLDRQLLRVHDQPQHF
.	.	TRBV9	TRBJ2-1	TGTGCCAGCAGCGTAAGCCCAACCGATTACAATGAGCAGTTCTTC	CASSVSPTDYNEQFF
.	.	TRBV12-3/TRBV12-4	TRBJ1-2	TGTGCCAGCAGCGCGGACAGAACCTATGGCTACACCTTC	CASSADRTYGYTF
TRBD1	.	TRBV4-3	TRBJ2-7	TGCGCCACCGGAAATGATACAGGGGCGATACTCTACGAGCAGTACTTC	CATGNDTGAILYEQYF
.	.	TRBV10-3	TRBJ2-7	TGTGCCATCAGTGAGTCGAGGGCCGGGTCCTACGAGCAGTACTTC	CAISESRAGSYEQYF
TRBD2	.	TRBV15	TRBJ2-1	TGTGCCACCAGCAGAGATCCCCAAGGGACTAGCAATGAGCAGTTCTTC	CATSRDPQGTSNEQFF
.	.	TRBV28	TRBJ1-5	TGTGCCAGCAGGTGGACAGTTGGGCAGCCCCAGCATTTT	CASRWTVGQPQHF
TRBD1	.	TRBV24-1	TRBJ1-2	TGTGCCACCAGTGATAAACAGGGGGCTAGGACCTTC	CATSDKQGARTF
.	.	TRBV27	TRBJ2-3	TGTGCCAGCAGTCCTGGACTGGCCTGGCTTACGCAGTATTTT	CASSPGLAWLTQYF